These 27 T cell receptor beta chains were sequenced from one sample in a study of siplizumab effects on memory and regulatory T cells. Method: immunoSEQ multiplex PCR; TCRdb's copy keeps in-frame clones and lacks some. The table lists around 110,000 clones, about 95% of them singletons, with roughly 1.8% in the top ten. The specimen was non-Treg CD4+ T cells sorted from blood. Receptors were obtained from a human donor in good health.

This chain joins TRBV15 and TRBJ2-2; TRBD1 might be the D (6 bases). The V end was cut by 7 bases, the J end by 1 base, with 10 bases between. The germline gives CDR1 LNHNV, CDR2 YYDKDF (reference sequence). This CDR3 comprises 14 residues. The CDR3 sequence: CATTPDRNTGELFF. Written as DNA, the CDR3 is TGTGCCACCACCCCGGACAGGAACACCGGGGAGCTGTTTTTT.

This clone was counted once. V gene TRBV2 combines with J gene TRBJ1-2; D unclear. Germline V gives CDR1 SNHLY, CDR2 FYNNEI. V was shortened by 7 bases and J by 8 bases, with 14 bases between the two germline ends. CDR3 size: 12 residues. CDR3: CASNSNAGGYTF. The CDR3, as DNA: TGTGCCAGCAACAGCAATGCGGGGGGCTACACCTTC.

This chain uses TRBV5-8 with TRBJ1-4, with a tentative D call TRBD1 (5 bases). The CDR3 extends over 14 amino acids. The V gene lost 4 bases and the J gene lost 5 bases, with 12 bases spanning the gap. Germline V lookup: CDR1 SGHTS, CDR2 YDEGEE. The DNA for the CDR3 is TGTGCCAGCAGCCCGGGACCGAAAAATGAAAAACTGTTTTTT. Its translation: CASSPGPKNEKLFF. The full variable domain, completed using reference TRBV5-8 and TRBJ1-4, is EAGVTQSPTHLIKTRGQQATLRCSPISGHTSVYWYQQALGLGLQFLLWYDEGEERNRGNFPPRFSGRQFPNYSSELNVNALELEDSALYLCASSPGPKNEKLFFGSGTQLSVL.

This clone was observed a single time. The chain carries TRBV6-5 and TRBJ1-1, with 7 bases identical to TRBD1. Germline trimming cut 6 bases from V and 1 base from J; bases unmatched to any gene: 5. The CDR3 has 14 amino acids. Per germline, CDR1 MNHEY and CDR2 SVGAGI. The CDR3 DNA reads TGTGCCAGCAGAATAGACAGGGCGAACACTGAAGCTTTCTTT. Protein sequence: CASRIDRANTEAFF.

CDR3 nucleotide sequence: TGTGCTAGTGGTTTGAATGCAGGATCTGGAAACACCATATATTTT. Translating it yields CASGLNAGSGNTIYF. The gene calls are TRBV12-5 and TRBJ1-3; no definite D call. This CDR3 has 15 residues. Germline CDR1 and CDR2: LGHNT and FRNRAP. V was clipped by 2 bases and J by 1 base, with 9 bases between them. Combining the CDR3 with reference TRBV12-5 and TRBJ1-3 gives the whole variable domain DARVTQTPRHKVTEMGQEVTMRCQPILGHNTVFWYRQTMMQGLELLAYFRNRAPLDDSGMPKDRFSAEMPDATLATLKIQPSEPRDSAVYFCASGLNAGSGNTIYFGEGSWLTVV.

This sequence joins TRBV7-8 and TRBJ2-1; 8 nucleotides align to TRBD2. This CDR3 is 16 amino acids long. V shed 5 bases and J 1 base; nucleotides not matched to a gene: 7. The V gene's germline CDR1 is SGHVS and CDR2 FQNEAQ. The CDR3: CASSPKRGPSYNEQFF. The CDR3 DNA reads as TGTGCCAGCAGCCCCAAGCGGGGGCCTTCCTACAATGAGCAGTTCTTC. Looking up the rest from reference TRBV7-8 and TRBJ2-1 gives the full variable domain: GAGVSQSPRYKVAKRGQDVALRCDPISGHVSLFWYQQALGQGPEFLTYFQNEAQLDKSGLPSDRFFAERPEGSVSTLKIQRTQQEDSAVYLCASSPKRGPSYNEQFFGPGTRLTVL.

The chain recombines TRBV2 with TRBJ1-2; TRBD1 aligns across 7 bases. The CDR3 length is 14 residues. Unmatched junction bases numbered 10, after V lost 4 bases and J lost 8 bases. CDR1 and CDR2 (germline): SNHLY, FYNNEI. The CDR3 reads CASSGSSGGSGYTF. In DNA form, the CDR3 reads TGTGCCAGCAGTGGTTCCTCAGGGGGAAGCGGCTACACCTTC.

CDR3 sequence (DNA): TGCGCCAGCAGCTTGGATGGGGAAAGGACAGATACGCAGTATTTT. This encodes CASSLDGERTDTQYF. The V gene is TRBV5-1, the J gene TRBJ2-3, with no clear D. The CDR3 has 15 amino acids. V lost 0 bases, J lost 3 bases, and 11 bases lay in between. The V gene's germline CDR1 is SGHRS and CDR2 YFSETQ.

Regarding this clone: The junction departs from the called germline gene at one end, perhaps through a read error. The same CDR3 also results from other DNA sequences found in this sample. The chain joins TRBV29-1 to TRBJ1-1, with D possibly TRBD1 on 5 matching bases. Germline V lookup: CDR1 SQVTM, CDR2 ANQGSEA. The CDR3 sequence is 13 residues long. In DNA form, the CDR3 reads TGCAGCGTCGAAGGCAGGGTGAACACTGAAGCTTTCTTT. As protein: CSVEGRVNTEAFF.

The V gene is TRBV30, the J gene TRBJ2-1; 11 nucleotides line up with TRBD2. With V trimmed by 4 bases and J by 6 bases, 2 bases remained unmatched. The length of the CDR3 is 13 residues. Germline assignment: CDR1 GTSNPN and CDR2 SVGIG (reference sequence). CDR3 protein: CAWTSGRFNEQFF. The CDR3 coding sequence is TGTGCCTGGACTAGCGGGAGGTTCAATGAGCAGTTCTTC.

The chain employs TRBV18 and TRBJ2-7; D might be TRBD1 or TRBD2, each matching 6 bases. CDR1 is KGHSH and CDR2 is LQKENI in the germline V gene. V lost 8 bases and J 5 bases, leaving 19 bases between the germline ends. The CDR3 sequence is 14 residues long. The DNA for the CDR3 is TGTGCCAGCCCTACCCGAGGGGGGTACAACGAGCAGTACTTC. It encodes CASPTRGGYNEQYF.

V and J are TRBV7-9 and TRBJ1-4; no firm D call. V was pared by 1 base and J by 5 bases, with 11 bases between. The CDR3 spans 15 residues. CDR1 is SEHNR, CDR2 FQNEAQ, per germline (reference sequence). The CDR3 loop is CASSLVVGNNEKLFF. The DNA of the CDR3 is TGTGCCAGCAGCTTAGTAGTCGGGAACAATGAAAAACTGTTTTTT.

The V gene is TRBV28, the J gene TRBJ2-7, with D possibly matching TRBD1 (6 bases). V shed 5 bases and J shed 0 bases, with 14 bases lying between them. CDR1 is MDHEN and CDR2 is SYDVKM in the germline V gene. CDR3 length: 15 residues. CDR3 DNA: TGTGCCAGCAGTGCCATCTGGGACACCTCCTACGAGCAGTACTTC. It translates to CASSAIWDTSYEQYF.

The J gene is TRBJ1-1, the V gene TRBV5-1, with D perhaps TRBD1 (6 bases). CDR1 SGHRS and CDR2 YFSETQ come from the germline V gene. Trimming shortened V by 4 bases and J by 0 bases, and 13 bases separated the two germline ends. The CDR3 is 15 amino acids. CDR3 nucleotides: TGCGCCAGCAGCCGGCTCCAGGGGTTGAACACTGAAGCTTTCTTT. Its translation is CASSRLQGLNTEAFF.

The chain carries TRBV10-1 and TRBJ2-7; D possibly matches TRBD1 or TRBD2 (5 bases each). The germline V and J ends were trimmed by 5 bases and 4 bases, with 9 bases remaining between them. CDR3 length: 12 residues. CDR1 and CDR2 (germline): WNHNN, SYGVQD (reference sequence). CDR3 nucleotide sequence: TGCGCCAGCAGTACGGGGCCTTACGAGCAGTACTTC. Translation gives CASSTGPYEQYF.

This clone was seen a single time. The V gene is TRBV19, the J gene TRBJ2-1, with 10 bases fitting TRBD2. The CDR3 sequence is 16 residues long. V shed 4 bases, J shed 5 bases, and the junction held 8 bases outside the gene matches. Germline CDR1 LNHDA, CDR2 SQIVND (reference sequence). CDR3 region: CASSTAQRGGNNEQFF. The DNA for the CDR3 is TGTGCCAGTAGTACAGCCCAGCGGGGGGGAAACAATGAGCAGTTCTTC. The full variable domain, with the rest looked up from reference TRBV19 and TRBJ2-1, is DGGITQSPKYLFRKEGQNVTLSCEQNLNHDAMYWYRQDPGQGLRLIYYSQIVNDFQKGDIAEGYSVSREKKESFPLTVTSAQKNPTAFYLCASSTAQRGGNNEQFFGPGTRLTVL.

The chain couples TRBV11-2 to TRBJ2-3; possibly TRBD1 for D (5 bases). V lost 5 bases to trimming and J lost 8 bases, with 20 bases between them. The germline CDR1 and CDR2 sequences are SGHAT and FQNNGV. The CDR3 spans 15 residues. CDR3: CASSPPALGAPTQYF. The DNA for the CDR3 is TGTGCCAGCAGCCCCCCGGCCCTTGGGGCTCCTACGCAGTATTTT. Together with reference TRBV11-2 and TRBJ2-3, the CDR3 gives the full variable domain: EAGVAQSPRYKIIEKRQSVAFWCNPISGHATLYWYQQILGQGPKLLIQFQNNGVVDDSQLPKDRFSAERLKGVDSTLKIQPAKLEDSAVYLCASSPPALGAPTQYFGPGTRLTVL.

The V call is TRBV5-3, the J call TRBJ1-3; D possibly corresponds to TRBD1 (6 bases). TRBV5-3 is identified as an open reading frame with a role that is uncertain. V shed 4 bases and J shed 1 base, with 18 bases lying between them. The CDR3 consists of 17 residues. The DNA of the CDR3 is TGTGCCAGAAGCCCGGGGTCGGACAGAAGGTCTGGAAACACCATATATTTT. This gives the protein CARSPGSDRRSGNTIYF.

The chain couples TRBV7-2 to TRBJ1-1, with 7 nucleotides matching TRBD1. CDR3 size: 14 residues. Looked up from germline, CDR1 is SGHTA and CDR2 is FQGNSA. Trimming at V came to 5 bases and at J to 0 bases, leaving 3 bases not matched to a gene. The CDR3 protein is CASSIGTVNTEAFF. The DNA of the CDR3 is TGTGCCAGCAGCATAGGGACAGTGAACACTGAAGCTTTCTTT.

To note about this clone: The junction and the germline gene differ at one end; a read error may be behind it. The CDR3 reads CASSQVTSREERYF. In DNA form, the CDR3 reads TGCGCCAGCAGCCAGGTCACTAGCAGGGAAGAGCGGTACTTC. The V and J genes are TRBV4-1 and TRBJ2-7; D might be TRBD2 (6 bases). The germline CDR1 and CDR2 sequences are MGHRA and YSYEKL. This CDR3 has 14 amino acids.

This chain connects TRBV5-1 to TRBJ2-3, with D hard to call. CDR1 and CDR2 (germline): SGHRS, YFSETQ. Trimming took 0 bases from V and 2 from J, leaving 10 bases between them. CDR3 length: 15 residues. CDR3 bases: TGCGCCAGCAGCTTGGCCTCTAAATACACAGATACGCAGTATTTT. Translation gives CASSLASKYTDTQYF.

The chain employs TRBV9 and TRBJ2-3; D gene unclear. V lost 0 bases and J lost 1, with 12 bases in between. CDR3 length: 16 amino acids. CDR1 and CDR2 from the germline V gene are SGDLS and YYNGEE. The CDR3 here is CASSVGLGRGTDTQYF. The CDR3 coding sequence is TGTGCCAGCAGCGTAGGATTGGGAAGGGGCACAGATACGCAGTATTTT.

Turning to this clone: Within the sample, other DNA sequences also encode this same CDR3. The chain combines TRBV7-9 with TRBJ2-7; 7 nucleotides line up with TRBD1. Germline CDR1 SEHNR, CDR2 FQNEAQ (reference sequence). This CDR3 comprises 12 residues. The V segment lost 5 bases and the J segment 5 bases; nucleotides outside the gene matches: 3. In DNA, the CDR3 is TGTGCCAGCAGCCTAACAGGGGACGAGCAGTACTTC. Protein product: CASSLTGDEQYF.

This clone has a handful of counts. The chain couples TRBV6-6 to TRBJ1-4, with D maybe TRBD1 (5 bases). The CDR3 is 15 residues long. Deletions cut 6 bases from V and 8 bases from J, with 19 bases between. The germline V gene encodes CDR1 MNHNY and CDR2 SVGAGI (reference sequence). Here the CDR3 DNA reads TGTGCCAGCAGAACCTCCGGGGCCGAAGCGGAAAAACTGTTTTTT. Translated, it gives CASRTSGAEAEKLFF.

Worth noting for this clone: Other DNA sequences from this sample encode an identical CDR3 as well. The CDR3 nucleotides read TGCGCCAGCAGCTTGGAGGGAGGGAATCAGCCCCAGCATTTT. Translation gives CASSLEGGNQPQHF. V usage is TRBV5-1 and J usage is TRBJ1-5; D is uncertain. The V end was cut by 0 bases, the J end by 4 bases, with 8 bases between. Germline-derived CDR1 and CDR2 are SGHRS and YFSETQ. The CDR3 has 14 residues.

The chain is built from TRBV7-9 and TRBJ2-5; D remains ambiguous. CDR1 is SEHNR and CDR2 is FQNEAQ in the germline V gene (reference sequence). There are 15 residues in the CDR3. V lost 1 base to trimming and J lost 4 bases, with 13 bases between them. CDR3 in amino acids: CASSLGGKSRETQYF. CDR3 nucleotides: TGTGCCAGCAGCTTAGGGGGTAAGAGCCGAGAGACCCAGTACTTC.

The V and J genes are TRBV7-9 and TRBJ2-2, with 8 bases that match TRBD1. Germline V gene data show CDR1 as SEHNR and CDR2 as FQNEAQ (reference sequence). V lost 3 bases and J lost 6; bases outside the gene matches: 9. The CDR3 has 16 amino acids. CDR3 region: CASSFHGQGKPGELFF. The CDR3 DNA follows: TGTGCCAGCAGCTTTCACGGACAGGGAAAACCCGGGGAGCTGTTTTTT.